The 2 T cell receptor beta chains in this list originate from one sample, sequenced in a study of OX40 agonist ivuxolimab in advanced cancers. Data came from immunoSEQ multiplex PCR; TCRdb stores just in-frame clones and leaves some out. The sample lists 70,000 to 90,000 clones, about 89% occurring once. The sample was CD4+ or CD8+ T cells sorted from blood, taken in a trial of the OX40 agonist ivuxolimab. These receptors were taken from an adult with an advanced solid tumor such as melanoma, head and neck, liver or kidney cancer.

The DNA for the CDR3 is TGTGCCAGCAGCCCAACAGTTTGGAGAACCCTTTACAATGAGCAGTTCTTC. Amino acids: CASSPTVWRTLYNEQFF. The gene calls are TRBV5-8 and TRBJ2-1; D not resolved. CDR3 length: 17 residues. Germline V gene lookup returns CDR1 SGHTS and CDR2 YDEGEE. Trimming removed 4 bases at V and 4 bases at J, with 21 bases between.

The chain combines TRBV9 with TRBJ1-2; D perhaps matches TRBD1 (5 bases). The CDR3 consists of 20 residues. Germline CDR1 is SGDLS and CDR2 is YYNGEE. Between the trimmed V and J ends, which lost 3 bases and 4 bases, there was a span of 31 bases. CDR3 DNA sequence: TGTGCCAGCAGCGGGATAGAGGGGTCGCCTCCCACCCAGGTACTCTATGGCTACACCTTC. Protein product: CASSGIEGSPPTQVLYGYTF.